Following are 20 T cell receptor beta chains from one sample sequenced in a study of blood T cell repertoires in COVID-19. Method: immunoSEQ multiplex PCR; TCRdb's copy keeps in-frame clones and lacks some. The sample shows 79,000 or so clones, 80% to 90% of them seen only once. The specimen sequenced was peripheral blood. All receptors come from a man aged 55-75 years with COVID-19, enrolled during active disease.

The chain carries TRBV3-1 (or the pseudogene TRBV3-2) and TRBJ1-6; perhaps TRBD1 as D (5 bases). This CDR3 has 14 amino acids. Trimming removed 7 bases from V and 8 bases from J, with 15 bases in between. Germline CDR1 is LGHDT and CDR2 is YNNKEL (reference sequence). Here the CDR3 reads CASTPTEGDSPLHF. The CDR3 bases are TGTGCCAGCACTCCAACGGAAGGGGATTCACCCCTCCACTTT.

A few counts support this clone. The V and J genes are TRBV5-4 and TRBJ2-7; TRBD2 aligns across 9 bases. Looked up from germline, CDR1 is SGHNT and CDR2 is YYREEE (reference sequence). The CDR3 covers 18 residues. Trimming removed 1 base from V and 7 bases from J; junction bases left unmatched: 18. For the CDR3, the DNA is TGTGCCAGCAGCTTGACTAGCGGGTTCGGTTGGATAGGGGGGGAGCAGTACTTC. Its protein product is CASSLTSGFGWIGGEQYF.

In its sample, this clone was seen once. The chain combines TRBV6-5 with TRBJ1-2; 7 bases fit TRBD1. The V gene end was trimmed by 0 bases and the J gene end by 7 bases; junction bases not matched to a gene: 2. The CDR3 consists of 13 residues. Germline CDR1 reads MNHEY; CDR2 reads SVGAGI. The CDR3 coding sequence is TGTGCCAGCAGTTACTCGAGGGGGCTTGGCTACACCTTC. Amino acids: CASSYSRGLGYTF.

The rearrangement joins TRBV28 to TRBJ1-5, with 8 nucleotides matching TRBD1. J gave up 2 bases and V 5 bases, and 5 bases lay outside the gene matches. Germline CDR1 is MDHEN and CDR2 is SYDVKM. CDR3 size: 15 residues. CDR3 amino acids: CASSARGLGNQPQHF. The CDR3 DNA is TGTGCCAGCAGTGCCAGGGGGCTCGGCAATCAGCCCCAGCATTTT.

The genes are TRBV24-1 and TRBJ2-1, with 7 bases matching TRBD2. CDR1 is KGHDR, CDR2 SFDVKD, per germline. This CDR3 is 13 amino acids long. Trimming cost V 10 bases and J 2 bases; bases outside gene matches: 4. The CDR3: CATGAGPYNEQFF. The CDR3 bases are TGTGCCACGGGAGCGGGACCCTACAATGAGCAGTTCTTC.

The chain is built from TRBV29-1 and TRBJ1-5; TRBD1 agrees at 11 bases. Germline loops: CDR1 SQVTM, CDR2 ANQGSEA. J was trimmed by 8 bases and V by 8 bases; bases with no gene match: 8. This CDR3 contains 13 residues. The CDR3 coding sequence is TGCAGCTACCGGACAGGGGGCAGGGAGCCCCAGCATTTT. Protein: CSYRTGGREPQHF.

This sequence joins TRBV19 and TRBJ1-1; weak D call: TRBD1 (5 bases). The CDR3 length is 15 residues. The V end lost 7 bases, the J end lost 7 bases, and 22 bases lay between the germline ends. In germline, CDR1 is LNHDA, CDR2 SQIVND (reference sequence). CDR3: CASTAGSVWGNEAFF. As DNA, the CDR3 is TGTGCCAGTACCGCGGGGAGTGTATGGGGGAATGAAGCTTTCTTT.

V and J are TRBV10-1 and TRBJ2-1; maybe TRBD2 (6 bases). Germline CDR1 is WNHNN and CDR2 is SYGVQD (reference sequence). The CDR3 has 16 amino acids. V lost 4 bases to trimming and J lost 0 bases, with 13 bases between them. In DNA form, the CDR3 reads TGCGCCAGCAGTGTTGAGTTCGGGAGCTCCTACAATGAGCAGTTCTTC. Residues: CASSVEFGSSYNEQFF.

In the case of this clone: In the same sample, other DNA sequences code for this CDR3. This chain links TRBV19 with TRBJ2-2; 8 bases match TRBD2. The CDR3 spans 18 residues. Germline V gene data show CDR1 as LNHDA and CDR2 as SQIVND (reference sequence). V was pared by 6 bases and J by 1 base, with 13 bases of the junction left unmatched. CDR3 DNA: TGTGCCAGTAGCCGGGGTTGGCTCGCGGGGGGGAACACCGGGGAGCTGTTTTTT. Its translation: CASSRGWLAGGNTGELFF.

The V and J genes are TRBV5-1 and TRBJ1-2; TRBD1 matches at 10 bases. The CDR3 consists of 13 residues. Losses at the gene ends were 3 bases for V and 8 bases for J; bases not matched to a gene: 4. From germline, CDR1 is SGHRS and CDR2 YFSETQ. The CDR3 bases are TGCGCCAGCAGCTGGGACAGGGGAGGAGGCTACACCTTC. Amino acid sequence: CASSWDRGGGYTF.

The rearrangement uses TRBV7-9 and TRBJ2-3; 9 nucleotides match TRBD2. In germline, CDR1 is SEHNR, CDR2 FQNEAQ (reference sequence). This CDR3 spans 17 amino acids. V trimming: 1 base; J trimming: 0 bases; junction bases outside the gene matches: 5. The DNA of the CDR3 is TGTGCCAGCAGCTTAGAGTCCCTAGCGGGGAGCACAGATACGCAGTATTTT. It specifies CASSLESLAGSTDTQYF.

The chain recombines TRBV9 with TRBJ1-6; 7 nucleotides align to TRBD1. Germline assignment: CDR1 SGDLS and CDR2 YYNGEE. The CDR3 sequence is 14 residues long. With V trimmed by 0 bases and J by 12 bases, 6 bases remained unmatched. The CDR3 is CASSVEGAWEPLHF. The CDR3 bases are TGTGCCAGCAGCGTAGAGGGGGCCTGGGAACCCCTCCACTTT. The complete variable domain, with remaining parts taken from reference TRBV9 and TRBJ1-6, reads DSGVTQTPKHLITATGQRVTLRCSPRSGDLSVYWYQQSLDQGLQFLIQYYNGEERAKGNILERFSAQQFPDLHSELNLSSLELGDSALYFCASSVEGAWEPLHFGNGTRLTVT.

DNA of the CDR3: TGTGCCAGCAGCCCCTCTCCAGGGGTTATCACTGAAGCTTTCTTT. This gives the protein CASSPSPGVITEAFF. This chain uses TRBV27 with TRBJ1-1; tentatively, D is TRBD1 (6 bases). The germline V gene encodes CDR1 MNHEY and CDR2 SMNVEV (reference sequence). The ends were cut back, 6 bases at V and 4 bases at J, with 18 bases in the middle. CDR3 size: 15 residues.

The rearrangement joins TRBV19 to TRBJ1-4; D is possibly TRBD1 (6 bases). This CDR3 is built from 16 residues. Germline values: CDR1 LNHDA, CDR2 SQIVND (reference sequence). Between the trimmed V and J ends, which lost 7 bases and 3 bases, there was a span of 18 bases. The CDR3, as DNA: TGTGCCAGTACCTCCCTGCGGGGGGCAGCTAATGAAAAACTGTTTTTT. It codes for CASTSLRGAANEKLFF. The variable domain in full, completed from reference TRBV19 and TRBJ1-4, reads DGGITQSPKYLFRKEGQNVTLSCEQNLNHDAMYWYRQDPGQGLRLIYYSQIVNDFQKGDIAEGYSVSREKKESFPLTVTSAQKNPTAFYLCASTSLRGAANEKLFFGSGTQLSVL.

The chain joins TRBV7-3 to TRBJ2-4, with TRBD1 matching 7 bases. The germline V gene has CDR1 SGHTA and CDR2 FQGTGA. V gave up 5 bases and J gave up 5 bases; unmatched junction bases: 3. CDR3 length: 13 residues. CDR3 sequence: CASSLGQENIQYF. DNA of the CDR3: TGTGCCAGCAGCCTAGGACAGGAAAACATTCAGTACTTC.

The J gene is TRBJ2-7, the V gene TRBV18, with TRBD2 matching over 7 bases. The CDR3 is made up of 17 amino acids. The trim removed 3 bases at V and 0 bases at J, leaving 11 bases unmatched. Germline CDR1 and CDR2: KGHSH and LQKENI. The CDR3 region is CASSPDLAGGSSYEQYF. The DNA for the CDR3 is TGTGCCAGCTCACCGGATTTAGCGGGCGGGAGCTCCTACGAGCAGTACTTC.

V and J are TRBV5-4 and TRBJ2-1; 7 bases align to TRBD1. CDR3 length equals 15 residues. The germline CDR1 and CDR2 sequences are SGHNT and YYREEE (reference sequence). J lost 3 bases, V lost 4 bases, and 7 bases had no gene match. The DNA of the CDR3 is TGTGCCAGCAGCCAGTCAGGGGGTTACTACAATGAGCAGTTCTTC. Residues: CASSQSGGYYNEQFF.

This rearrangement joins TRBV29-1 to TRBJ2-7; D is uncertain. Between the trimmed V and J ends, which lost 2 bases and 0 bases, there was a span of 14 bases. This CDR3 contains 15 residues. CDR1 and CDR2 from the germline V gene are SQVTM and ANQGSEA. The CDR3 DNA sequence: TGCAGCGTTGAAACCCCGGCAGCTAGCTCCTACGAGCAGTACTTC. It is translated as CSVETPAASSYEQYF.

This chain uses TRBV11-2 with TRBJ1-2; 7 bases fit TRBD1. The CDR3 runs 14 residues. The V gene end was trimmed by 5 bases and the J gene end by 2 bases; junction bases not matched to a gene: 5. The germline V gene encodes CDR1 SGHAT and CDR2 FQNNGV. Written as DNA, the CDR3 is TGTGCCAGCAGCACCCAGACAGGGAACTATGGCTACACCTTC. Translation: CASSTQTGNYGYTF.

The rearrangement joins TRBV30 to TRBJ2-7; D might be TRBD2 (6 bases). The CDR3 is made up of 13 amino acids. The germline V gene has CDR1 GTSNPN and CDR2 SVGIG (reference sequence). V was pared by 1 base and J by 9 bases, with 16 bases between. CDR3 nucleotide sequence: TGTGCCTGGAGTGGGACTACAACCAGCGGGCAGTACTTC. It specifies CAWSGTTTSGQYF. The whole variable domain, filled in from reference TRBV30 and TRBJ2-7, reads SQTIHQWPATLVQPVGSPLSLECTVEGTSNPNLYWYRQAAGRGLQLLFYSVGIGQISSEVPQNLSASRPQDRQFILSSKKLLLSDSGFYLCAWSGTTTSGQYFGPGTRLTVT.